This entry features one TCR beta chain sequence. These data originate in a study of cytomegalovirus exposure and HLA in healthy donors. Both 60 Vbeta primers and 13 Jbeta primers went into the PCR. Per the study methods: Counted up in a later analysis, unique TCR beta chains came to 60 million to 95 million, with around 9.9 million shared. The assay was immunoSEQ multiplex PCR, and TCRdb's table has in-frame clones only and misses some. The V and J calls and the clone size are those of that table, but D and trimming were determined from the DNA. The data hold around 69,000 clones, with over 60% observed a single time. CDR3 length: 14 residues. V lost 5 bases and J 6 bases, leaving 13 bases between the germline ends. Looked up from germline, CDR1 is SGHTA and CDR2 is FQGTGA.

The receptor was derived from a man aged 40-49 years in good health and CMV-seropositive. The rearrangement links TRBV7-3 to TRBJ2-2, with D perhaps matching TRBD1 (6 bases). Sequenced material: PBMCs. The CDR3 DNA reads TGTGCCAGCAGCGTGAGAGAGGGGGCCGGGGAGCTGTTTTTT. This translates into CASSVREGAGELFF.